This T cell receptor beta chain was profiled in a study of T cell clonality in common variable immunodeficiency. Study-level results: In common variable immunodeficiency, TCR beta chains reportedly carried fewer deletions and N-nucleotide insertions. TCRbeta clonality was increased in CVID versus healthy controls.

The CDR3 spans 13 residues. Germline loops: CDR1 SGHRS, CDR2 YFSETQ. Trimming removed 4 bases from V and 4 bases from J, with 12 bases in between. Data came from immunoSEQ multiplex PCR; TCRdb stores just in-frame clones and leaves some out. The sample counts more than 20,000 clones, none seen once; the ten largest own about 24%. This clone showed up just a few times. Antigen unknown. The observed sequence ends 3 residues before the CDR3 terminus, with the missing tail filled in from the germline J gene. Most patients and controls had Caucasian heritage. This TCR came from a human donor with common variable immunodeficiency. The sequenced sample consisted of peripheral blood mononuclear cells. This chain links TRBV5-1 with TRBJ2-7; tentatively, D is TRBD2 (6 bases). Incomplete CDR3 DNA: TGCGCCAGCAGCGGCGGGGCTTCTTACGAG. This gives the protein CASSGGASYE. The CDR3 in full is CASSGGASYEQYF.